This TCR beta chain was recovered during a study of OX40 agonist ivuxolimab in advanced cancers. With regard to the full study: Ivuxolimab was a fully human IgG2 agonistic monoclonal antibody targeting the costimulatory receptor OX40 (CD134). The paper reports the monotherapy dose-escalation portion (N of about 50 patients) of the phase I ivuxolimab trial. Intravenous ivuxolimab was administered to patients every 2 weeks at six dose levels: 0.01, 0.1, 0.3, 1.5, 3 and 10 mg/kg. Of the roughly 51 patients in dose escalation, some 20 had hepatocellular carcinoma, about 15 had melanoma, 9 had renal cell carcinoma and 9 had head and neck cancer. Peripheral TCRbeta sequencing aimed to test whether ivuxolimab altered TCR sequence diversity and caused clonal T-cell expansion. Patients were allowed to have had prior anti-PD-1, anti-PD-L1 or anti-CTLA-4 therapy, and around 43% of the dose-escalation patients had been treated with checkpoint inhibitors. The dose-escalation cohort was over 70% male with a mean age of about 60 years, ranging from about 20 to 85. Partial responses occurred in three dose-escalation patients, of whom one had hepatocellular carcinoma and two had cutaneous melanoma. Study-level results and caveats: At doses of 0.1 to 3.0 mg/kg, clonal expansion of both CD4+ and CD8+ blood T cells was observed from baseline to week 6. Partial responders in the 0.1-3.0 mg/kg groups had among the lowest normalized peripheral clonal expansion, especially among CD8+ T cells. Low levels of normalized T-cell clonal expansion were also seen in some patients who did not respond. After ivuxolimab, expanded clones were on average more numerous among CD8+ T cells than among CD4+ T cells. Antigen specificity was not determined for the clonally expanded peripheral T cells.

The CDR3 runs 13 amino acids, cysteine and phenylalanine included. The read is trimmed to its CDR3 DNA, 39 bases read in frame from base 1. The germline V gene provides CDR1 SGHVS and CDR2 FNYEAQ. V lost 9 bases and J lost 5 bases, and the count of bases not matched to a germline gene is 4. In regard to this clone: The antigen it recognizes is unknown. No base-level quality is on record; no much larger clone is a single base apart.

Genomic DNA was extracted from sorted cells for sequencing of the TCRbeta CDR3 region. The immunoSEQ Assay was used to sequence the TCRbeta CDR3 regions. Held by TCRdb, this immuneACCESS table contains in-frame sequences only and omits some clones. Under half of the omission traces to an unresolved V gene where checked; the cause of the rest is unknown. The sample profile shows under 10,000 clones; about four fifths of them were found once. The ten largest clones take up about 34% of the sample. The trial excluded patients who had a history of autoimmune disease or were on systemic immunosuppression. Peripheral blood for TCR sequencing was drawn from every dose cohort at baseline, at cycle 4 day 1 and at cycle 7 day 1. Samples were obtained from an open-label, multicenter, first-in-human phase I dose-escalation trial of ivuxolimab. Adults with locally advanced or metastatic head and neck squamous cell, hepatocellular, melanoma or renal cell carcinoma were enrolled in the trial. Before TCR sequencing, CD4+ T cells and CD8+ T cells from peripheral blood were sorted into separate populations.

The V and J segments used are TRBV7-6 and TRBJ2-1; TRBD2 agrees with 10 junctional bases. The source was CD4+ or CD8+ T cells sorted from blood, collected in a trial of the OX40 agonist ivuxolimab. The receptor comes from an adult with an advanced solid tumor such as melanoma, head and neck, liver or kidney cancer. Read as DNA, the sequence is TGTGCCAGTACTAGCGGGATGAACAATGAGCAGTTCTTC. Translated, this is CASTSGMNNEQFF.